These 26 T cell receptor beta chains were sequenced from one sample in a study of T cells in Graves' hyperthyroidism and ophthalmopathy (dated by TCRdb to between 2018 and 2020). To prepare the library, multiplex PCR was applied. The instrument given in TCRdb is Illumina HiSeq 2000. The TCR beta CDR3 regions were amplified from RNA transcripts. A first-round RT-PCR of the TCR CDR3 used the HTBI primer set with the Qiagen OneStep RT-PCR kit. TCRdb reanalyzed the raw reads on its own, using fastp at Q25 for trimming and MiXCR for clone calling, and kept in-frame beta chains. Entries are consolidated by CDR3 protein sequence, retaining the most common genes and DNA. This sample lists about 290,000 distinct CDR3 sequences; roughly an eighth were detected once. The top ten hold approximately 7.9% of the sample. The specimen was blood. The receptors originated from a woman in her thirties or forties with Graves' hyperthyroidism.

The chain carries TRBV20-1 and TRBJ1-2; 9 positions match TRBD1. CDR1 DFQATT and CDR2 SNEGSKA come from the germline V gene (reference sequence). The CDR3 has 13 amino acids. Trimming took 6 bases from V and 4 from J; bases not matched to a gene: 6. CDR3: CSAEDRGSYGYTF. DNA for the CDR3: TGCAGTGCCGAGGACAGGGGAAGCTATGGCTACACCTTC.

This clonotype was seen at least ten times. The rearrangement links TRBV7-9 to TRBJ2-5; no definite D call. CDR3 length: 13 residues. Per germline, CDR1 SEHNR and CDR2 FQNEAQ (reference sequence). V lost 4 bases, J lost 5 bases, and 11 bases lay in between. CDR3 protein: CASSSSPVETQYF. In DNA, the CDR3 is TGTGCCAGCAGCTCCTCACCGGTCGAGACCCAGTACTTC.

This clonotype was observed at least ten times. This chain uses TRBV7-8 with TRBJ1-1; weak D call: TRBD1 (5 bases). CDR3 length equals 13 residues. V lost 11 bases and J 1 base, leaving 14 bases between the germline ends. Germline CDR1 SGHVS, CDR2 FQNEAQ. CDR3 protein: CAGRGTENTEAFF. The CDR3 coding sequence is TGTGCCGGGCGGGGCACGGAGAACACTGAAGCTTTCTTT.

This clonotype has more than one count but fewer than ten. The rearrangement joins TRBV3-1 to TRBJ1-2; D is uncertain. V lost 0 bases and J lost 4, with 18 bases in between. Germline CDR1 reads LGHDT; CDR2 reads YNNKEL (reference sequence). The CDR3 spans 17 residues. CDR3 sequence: CASSQDGIGSSFYGYTF. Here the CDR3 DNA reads TGTGCCAGCAGCCAAGATGGCATAGGCAGCTCCTTCTATGGCTACACCTTC.

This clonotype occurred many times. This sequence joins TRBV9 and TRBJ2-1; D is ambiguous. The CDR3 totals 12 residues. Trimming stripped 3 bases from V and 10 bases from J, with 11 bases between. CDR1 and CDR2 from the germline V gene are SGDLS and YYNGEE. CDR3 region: CASSDPAREQFF. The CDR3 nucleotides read TGTGCCAGCAGCGATCCGGCGCGGGAGCAGTTCTTC.

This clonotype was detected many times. The CDR3 region has the DNA TGTGCCAGCAGTTACTGGGGGGAGGGCCTCAATGAGCAGTTCTTC. This gives the protein CASSYWGEGLNEQFF. The chain joins TRBV6-6 to TRBJ2-1; 7 nucleotides match TRBD2. Germline CDR1 is MNHNY and CDR2 is SVGAGI (reference sequence). J lost 6 bases, V lost 1 base, and 6 bases had no gene match. This CDR3 is built from 15 residues.

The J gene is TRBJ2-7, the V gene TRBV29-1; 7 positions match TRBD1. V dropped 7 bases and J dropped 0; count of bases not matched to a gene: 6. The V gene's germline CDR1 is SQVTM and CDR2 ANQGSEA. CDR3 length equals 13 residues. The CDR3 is CSGAGTASYEQYF. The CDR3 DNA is TGCAGCGGGGCCGGGACAGCCTCCTACGAGCAGTACTTC.

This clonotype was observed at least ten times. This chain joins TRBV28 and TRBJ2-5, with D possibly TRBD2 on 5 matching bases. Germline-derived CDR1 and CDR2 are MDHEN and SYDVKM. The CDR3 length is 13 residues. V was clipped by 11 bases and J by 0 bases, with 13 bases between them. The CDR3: CASIEGNQETQYF. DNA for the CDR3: TGTGCCTCCATAGAGGGAAACCAAGAGACCCAGTACTTC.

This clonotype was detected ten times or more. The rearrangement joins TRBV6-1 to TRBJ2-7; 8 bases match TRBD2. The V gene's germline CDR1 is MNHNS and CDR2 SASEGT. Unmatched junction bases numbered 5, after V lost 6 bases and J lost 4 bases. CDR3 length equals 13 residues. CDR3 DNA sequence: TGTGCCAGCAGGGCCAGCGGGAGATACGAGCAGTACTTC. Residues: CASRASGRYEQYF.

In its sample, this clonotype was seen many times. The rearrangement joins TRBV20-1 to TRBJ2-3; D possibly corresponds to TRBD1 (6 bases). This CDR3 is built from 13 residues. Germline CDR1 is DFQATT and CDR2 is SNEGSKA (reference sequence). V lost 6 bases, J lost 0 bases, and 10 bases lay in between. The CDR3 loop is CSANRDSTDTQYF. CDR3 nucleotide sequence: TGCAGTGCAAACAGGGATAGCACAGATACGCAGTATTTT.

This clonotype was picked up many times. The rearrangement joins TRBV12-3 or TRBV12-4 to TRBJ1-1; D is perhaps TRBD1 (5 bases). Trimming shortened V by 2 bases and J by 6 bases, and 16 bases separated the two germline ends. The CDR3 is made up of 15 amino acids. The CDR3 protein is CASSLWGSIYPEAFF. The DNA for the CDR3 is TGTGCCAGCAGTTTATGGGGCAGTATTTACCCTGAAGCTTTCTTT.

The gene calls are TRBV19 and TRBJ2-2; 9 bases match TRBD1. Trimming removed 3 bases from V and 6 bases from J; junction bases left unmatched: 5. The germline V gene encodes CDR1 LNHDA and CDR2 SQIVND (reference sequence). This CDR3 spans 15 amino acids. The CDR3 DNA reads TGTGCCAGTAGTATTCGACAGGGGGTTTCCGGGGAGCTGTTTTTT. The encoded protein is CASSIRQGVSGELFF.

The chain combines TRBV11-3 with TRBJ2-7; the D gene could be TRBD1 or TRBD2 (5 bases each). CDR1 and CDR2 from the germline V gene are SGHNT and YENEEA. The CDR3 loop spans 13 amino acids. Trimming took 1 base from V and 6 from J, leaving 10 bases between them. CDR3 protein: CASSLARDLEQYF. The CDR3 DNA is TGTGCCAGCAGCTTAGCACGGGACCTCGAGCAGTACTTC.

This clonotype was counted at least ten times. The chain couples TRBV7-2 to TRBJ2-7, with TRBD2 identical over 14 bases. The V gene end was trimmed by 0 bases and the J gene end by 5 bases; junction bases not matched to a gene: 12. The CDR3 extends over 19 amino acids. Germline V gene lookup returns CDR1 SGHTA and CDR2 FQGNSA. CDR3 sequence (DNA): TGTGCCAGCAGCTTAGCCGATTTGGGACTAGCGGGAGTTTACCACGAGCAGTACTTC. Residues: CASSLADLGLAGVYHEQYF.

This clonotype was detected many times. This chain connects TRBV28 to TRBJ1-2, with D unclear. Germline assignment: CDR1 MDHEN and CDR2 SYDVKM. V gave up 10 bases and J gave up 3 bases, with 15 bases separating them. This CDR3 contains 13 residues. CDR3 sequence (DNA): TGTGCCACCGTCAGTGGGGTGGACTATGGCTACACCTTC. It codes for CATVSGVDYGYTF.

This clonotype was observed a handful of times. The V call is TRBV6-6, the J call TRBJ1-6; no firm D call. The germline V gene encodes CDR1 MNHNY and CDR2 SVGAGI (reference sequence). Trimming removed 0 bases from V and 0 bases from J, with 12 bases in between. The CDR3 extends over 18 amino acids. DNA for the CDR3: TGTGCCAGCAGTTACTCTCCCCAGGAGAGCTCCTATAATTCACCCCTCCACTTT. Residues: CASSYSPQESSYNSPLHF.

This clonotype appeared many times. For the CDR3, the DNA is TGTGCCAGCAGCTTGGGCGACACTGAAGCTTTCTTT. As protein: CASSLGDTEAFF. This rearrangement joins TRBV11-3 to TRBJ1-1; D gene uncertain. The CDR3 is made up of 12 amino acids. The V end was cut by 3 bases, the J end by 3 bases, with 5 bases between. Germline V gene lookup returns CDR1 SGHNT and CDR2 YENEEA.

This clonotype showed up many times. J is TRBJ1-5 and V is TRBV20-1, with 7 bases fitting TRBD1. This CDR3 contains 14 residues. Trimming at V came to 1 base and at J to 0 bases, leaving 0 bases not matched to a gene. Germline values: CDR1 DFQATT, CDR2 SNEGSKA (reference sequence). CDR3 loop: CSARAGGSNQPQHF. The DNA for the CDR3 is TGCAGTGCTAGAGCAGGGGGTAGCAATCAGCCCCAGCATTTT.

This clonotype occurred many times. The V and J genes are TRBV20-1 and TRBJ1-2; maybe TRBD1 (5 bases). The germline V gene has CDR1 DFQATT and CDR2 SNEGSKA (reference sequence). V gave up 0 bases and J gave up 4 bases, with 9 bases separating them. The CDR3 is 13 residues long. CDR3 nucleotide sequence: TGCAGTGCTAGAGACCACAGGAGCTATGGCTACACCTTC. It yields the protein CSARDHRSYGYTF.

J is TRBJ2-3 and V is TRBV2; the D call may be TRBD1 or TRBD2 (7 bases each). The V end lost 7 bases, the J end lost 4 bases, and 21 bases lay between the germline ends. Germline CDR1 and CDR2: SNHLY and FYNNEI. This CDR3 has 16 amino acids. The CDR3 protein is CASTPGEGANADTQYF. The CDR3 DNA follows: TGTGCCAGCACCCCCGGGGAGGGGGCGAACGCAGATACGCAGTATTTT.

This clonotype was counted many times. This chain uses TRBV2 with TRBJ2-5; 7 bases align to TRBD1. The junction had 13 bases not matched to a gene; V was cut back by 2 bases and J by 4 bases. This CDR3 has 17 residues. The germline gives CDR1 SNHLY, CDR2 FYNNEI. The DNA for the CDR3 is TGTGCCAGCAGTGAACCCCTCAAAGGGGGCCCTCCAGAGACCCAGTACTTC. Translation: CASSEPLKGGPPETQYF.

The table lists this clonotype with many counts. This chain's CDR3 is CASSVGGGATEETQYF. The CDR3 nucleotides are TGTGCCAGCAGCGTAGGAGGGGGCGCCACGGAAGAGACCCAGTACTTC. The chain links TRBV9 to TRBJ2-5; 7 nucleotides line up with TRBD1. The germline gives CDR1 SGDLS, CDR2 YYNGEE. After removal of 0 bases from V and 3 bases from J, the junction contained 8 bases not matched to a gene. The CDR3 runs 16 residues.

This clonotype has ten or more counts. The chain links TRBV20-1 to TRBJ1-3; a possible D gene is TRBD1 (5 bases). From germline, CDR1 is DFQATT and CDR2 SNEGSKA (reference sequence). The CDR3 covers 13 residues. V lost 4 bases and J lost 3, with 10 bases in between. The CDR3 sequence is CSANQGGGNTIYF. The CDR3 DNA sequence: TGCAGTGCTAACCAGGGTGGTGGAAACACCATATATTTT.

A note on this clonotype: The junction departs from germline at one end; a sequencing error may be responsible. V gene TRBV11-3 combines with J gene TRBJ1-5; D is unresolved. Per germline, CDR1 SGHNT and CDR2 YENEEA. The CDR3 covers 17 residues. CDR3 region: CASSVKPHGYSSQPQHF. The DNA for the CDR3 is TGTGCCAGCAGCGTTAAACCCCACGGGTATAGCAGTCAGCCCCAGCATTTT.

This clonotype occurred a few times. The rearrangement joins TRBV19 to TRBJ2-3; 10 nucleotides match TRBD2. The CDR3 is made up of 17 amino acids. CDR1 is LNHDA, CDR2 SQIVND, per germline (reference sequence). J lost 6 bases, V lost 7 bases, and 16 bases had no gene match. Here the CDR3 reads CASTAGTSDVGADTQYF. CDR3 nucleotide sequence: TGTGCCAGTACAGCCGGGACTAGCGACGTGGGGGCGGATACGCAGTATTTT.

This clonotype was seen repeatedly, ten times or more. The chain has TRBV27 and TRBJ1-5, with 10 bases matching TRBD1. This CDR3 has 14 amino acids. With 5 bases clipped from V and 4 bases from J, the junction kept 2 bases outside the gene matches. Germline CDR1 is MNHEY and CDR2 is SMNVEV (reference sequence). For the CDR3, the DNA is TGTGCCAGCAGTATGGGACAGGGGAATCAGCCCCAGCATTTT. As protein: CASSMGQGNQPQHF.